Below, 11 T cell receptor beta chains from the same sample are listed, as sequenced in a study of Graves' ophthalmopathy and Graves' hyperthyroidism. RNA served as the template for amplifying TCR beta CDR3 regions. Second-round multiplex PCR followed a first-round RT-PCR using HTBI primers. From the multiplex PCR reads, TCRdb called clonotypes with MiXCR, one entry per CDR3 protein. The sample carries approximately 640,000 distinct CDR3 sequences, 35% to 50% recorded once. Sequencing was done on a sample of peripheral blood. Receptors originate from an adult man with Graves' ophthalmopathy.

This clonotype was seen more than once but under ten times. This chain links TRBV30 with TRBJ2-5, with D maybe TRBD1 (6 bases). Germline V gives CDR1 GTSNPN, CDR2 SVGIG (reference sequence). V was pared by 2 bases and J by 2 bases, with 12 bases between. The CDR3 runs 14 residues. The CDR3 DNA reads TGTGCCTGGAGTACCCCAGGGGAACAAGAGACCCAGTACTTC. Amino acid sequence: CAWSTPGEQETQYF.

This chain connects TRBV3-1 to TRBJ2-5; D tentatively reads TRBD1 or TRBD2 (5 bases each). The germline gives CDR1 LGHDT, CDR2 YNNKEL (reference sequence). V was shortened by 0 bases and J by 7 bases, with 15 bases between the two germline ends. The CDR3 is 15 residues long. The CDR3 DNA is TGTGCCAGCAGCCAAGAAGGCGAGGGGTCAGGGACCCAGTACTTC. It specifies CASSQEGEGSGTQYF.

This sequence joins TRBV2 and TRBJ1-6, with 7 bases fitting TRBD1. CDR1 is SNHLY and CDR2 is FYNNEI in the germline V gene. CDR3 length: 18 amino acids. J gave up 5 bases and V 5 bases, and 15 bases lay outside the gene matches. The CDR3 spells CASSQPFGGGQNNSPLHF. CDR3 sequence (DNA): TGTGCCAGCAGTCAACCATTCGGGGGGGGACAGAATAATTCACCCCTCCACTTT.

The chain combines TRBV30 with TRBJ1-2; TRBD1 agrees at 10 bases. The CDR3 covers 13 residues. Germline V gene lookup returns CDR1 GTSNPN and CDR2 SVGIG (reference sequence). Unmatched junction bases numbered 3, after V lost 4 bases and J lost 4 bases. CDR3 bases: TGTGCCTGGACCGGGACAGGGGTCTATGGCTACACCTTC. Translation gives CAWTGTGVYGYTF.

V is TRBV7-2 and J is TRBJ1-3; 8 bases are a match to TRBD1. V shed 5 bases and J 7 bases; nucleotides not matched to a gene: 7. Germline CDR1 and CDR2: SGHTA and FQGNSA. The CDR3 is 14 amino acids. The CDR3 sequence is CASSTLGQGNTIYF. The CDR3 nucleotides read TGTGCCAGCAGCACACTAGGACAGGGCAACACCATATATTTT.

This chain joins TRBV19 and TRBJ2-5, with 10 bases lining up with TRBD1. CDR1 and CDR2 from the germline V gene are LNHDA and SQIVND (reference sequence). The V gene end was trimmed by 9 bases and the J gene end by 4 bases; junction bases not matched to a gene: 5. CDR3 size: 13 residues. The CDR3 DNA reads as TGTGCCAGCATCCGGGACAGGGGAGAGACCCAGTACTTC. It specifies CASIRDRGETQYF.

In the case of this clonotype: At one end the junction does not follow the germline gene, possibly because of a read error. For the CDR3, the DNA is TGTGCTAGTGGAACGCCGGGTCACGATCCGTCTGGGGCCAACGTCCTGATTTTC. Protein product: CASGTPGHDPSGANVLIF. The V call is TRBV12-5, the J call TRBJ2-6, with D perhaps TRBD1 (5 bases). The CDR3 extends over 18 amino acids. Germline CDR1 reads LGHNT; CDR2 reads FRNRAP.

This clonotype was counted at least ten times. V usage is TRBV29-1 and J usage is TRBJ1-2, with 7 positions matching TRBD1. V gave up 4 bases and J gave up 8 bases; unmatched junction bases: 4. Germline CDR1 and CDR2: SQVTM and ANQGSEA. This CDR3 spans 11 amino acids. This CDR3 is CSVVKGGGYTF. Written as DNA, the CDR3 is TGCAGCGTTGTCAAAGGGGGCGGCTACACCTTC. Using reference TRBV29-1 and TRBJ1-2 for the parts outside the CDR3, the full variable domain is SAVISQKPSRDICQRGTSLTIQCQVDSQVTMMFWYRQQPGQSLTLIATANQGSEATYESGFVIDKFPISRPNLTFSTLTVSNMSPEDSSIYLCSVVKGGGYTFGSGTRLTVV.

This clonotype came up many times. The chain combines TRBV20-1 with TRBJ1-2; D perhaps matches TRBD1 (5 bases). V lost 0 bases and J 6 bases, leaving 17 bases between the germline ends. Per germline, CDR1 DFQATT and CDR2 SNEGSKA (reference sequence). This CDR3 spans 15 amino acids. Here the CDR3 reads CSARDEGRGSNGYTF. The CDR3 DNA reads TGCAGTGCTAGAGATGAGGGGAGAGGGTCAAATGGCTACACCTTC.

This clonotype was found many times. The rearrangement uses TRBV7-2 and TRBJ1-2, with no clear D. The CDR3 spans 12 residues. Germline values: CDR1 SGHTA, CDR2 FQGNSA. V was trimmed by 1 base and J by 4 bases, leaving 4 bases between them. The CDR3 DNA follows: TGTGCCAGCAGCTTAGGGGCCTATGGCTACACCTTC. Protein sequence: CASSLGAYGYTF. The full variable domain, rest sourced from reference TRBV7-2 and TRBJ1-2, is GAGVSQSPSNKVTEKGKDVELRCDPISGHTALYWYRQSLGQGLEFLIYFQGNSAPDKSGLPSDRFSAERTGGSVSTLTIQRTQQEDSAVYLCASSLGAYGYTFGSGTRLTVV.

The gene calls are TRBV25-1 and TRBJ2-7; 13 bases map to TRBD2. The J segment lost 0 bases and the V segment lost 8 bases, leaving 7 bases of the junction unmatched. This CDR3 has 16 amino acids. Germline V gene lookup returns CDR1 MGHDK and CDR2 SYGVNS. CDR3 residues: CASSQTSGRLSYEQYF. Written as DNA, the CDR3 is TGTGCCAGCTCACAGACTAGCGGGAGGCTCTCCTACGAGCAGTACTTC.